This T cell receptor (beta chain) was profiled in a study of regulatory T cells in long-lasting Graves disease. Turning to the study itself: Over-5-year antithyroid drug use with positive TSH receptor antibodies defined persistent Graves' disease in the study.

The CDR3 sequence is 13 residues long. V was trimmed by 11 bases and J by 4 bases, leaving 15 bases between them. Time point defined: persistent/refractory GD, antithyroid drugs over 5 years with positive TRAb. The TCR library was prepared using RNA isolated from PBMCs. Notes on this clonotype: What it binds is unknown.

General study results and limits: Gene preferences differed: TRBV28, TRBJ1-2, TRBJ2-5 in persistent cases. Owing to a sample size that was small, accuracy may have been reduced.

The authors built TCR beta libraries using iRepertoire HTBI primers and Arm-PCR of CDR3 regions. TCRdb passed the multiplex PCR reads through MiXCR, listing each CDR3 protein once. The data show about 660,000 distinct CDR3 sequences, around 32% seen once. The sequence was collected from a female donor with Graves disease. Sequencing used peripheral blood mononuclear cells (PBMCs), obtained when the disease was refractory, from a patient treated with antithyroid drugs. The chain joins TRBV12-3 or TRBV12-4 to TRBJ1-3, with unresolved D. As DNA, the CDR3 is TGTGCCTGCGCGGAGGTAGGAGGAAACACCATATATTTT. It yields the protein CACAEVGGNTIYF.